The 2 T cell receptor beta chains listed next were all sequenced from one sample in a study of patients and donors after allogeneic stem cell transplantation. One entry per CDR3 protein results from TCRdb running MiXCR on the RT-PCR reads. Of 100,000 to 130,000 distinct CDR3 sequences listed, around 36% are singletons. The sequencing input was blood, either unsorted or a sorted T cell fraction (not recorded which). Every receptor here comes from a human donor who was either an allogeneic HSCT recipient or a stem cell or donor lymphocyte infusion donor (not recorded which). It is not recorded whose cells these are; they may come from a transplant donor.

The chain is built from TRBV24-1 and TRBJ2-1, with 7 nucleotides matching TRBD2. The germline gives CDR1 KGHDR, CDR2 SFDVKD. The CDR3 has 15 amino acids. The trim removed 10 bases at V and 5 bases at J, leaving 13 bases unmatched. DNA of the CDR3: TGTGCCACGTCGGTCGCGACTAGCTCGCACAATGAGCAGTTCTTC. Translating gives CATSVATSSHNEQFF.

V gene TRBV28 combines with J gene TRBJ2-1; D call uncertain. Trimming cost V 5 bases and J 0 bases, with 17 bases left between them. CDR3 length: 17 residues. Germline CDR1 MDHEN, CDR2 SYDVKM. This CDR3 is CASSPSRGRSSYNEQFF. The CDR3 DNA reads as TGTGCCAGCAGTCCAAGTCGTGGACGAAGCTCCTACAATGAGCAGTTCTTC.